This TCR beta chain was profiled in a study of cytomegalovirus exposure and HLA in healthy donors. Study-level results: The study recorded over 150 TCR beta chains that were cytomegalovirus-associated. According to a subsequent analysis, TCR clusters identified in the first cohort showed a tendency to co-occur across the 120 validation repertoires.

Regarding this clone: No antigen is known for it.

The donors were part of the roughly 110-subject validation cohort, which stood apart from the approximately 630-subject first cohort. The method was immunoSEQ multiplex PCR; TCRdb's version includes in-frame clones alone and lacks a portion of them. The sample lists under 75,000 clones; around 97% were seen once. The CDR3 has 16 residues. CDR1 SGDLS and CDR2 YYNGEE come from the germline V gene. V was pared by 4 bases and J by 5 bases, with 10 bases of the junction left unmatched. The sample consisted of PBMCs. The source is a young woman in good health and CMV-seropositive. The chain combines TRBV9 with TRBJ2-2; 8 nucleotides agree with TRBD1. CDR3 amino acids: CASSPRGQGKTGELFF. The CDR3 DNA reads as TGTGCCAGCAGCCCCCGTGGACAGGGTAAAACCGGGGAGCTGTTTTTT.